The entry that follows covers one T cell receptor (beta chain) sequence. Its antigen is currently unknown. At one boundary the junction diverges from the germline segment, which might be a read error. The CDR3 runs 14 residues. Germline V lookup: CDR1 SSHAT, CDR2 FNYEAQ (reference sequence). This specimen belongs to a study of T cell responses to AZD1222 COVID-19 vaccine. General study findings and limits: Clonal diversity may have been underestimated in mostly white British donors. Once two AZD1222 doses were given, Spike-specific TCR breadth and depth went up. Nearly half of spike-specific TCRs reportedly target variant regions that are unmutated in the B.1.351 and B.1.1.7 variants. There were vaccine-associated CD4 TCRs across spike, dominant at 160-218 and 743-854.

TCRdb's table, derived via immunoSEQ multiplex PCR, lists solely in-frame clones and lacks some. This sample has 150,000 to 200,000 clones, with approximately 90% found just once. The sequenced sample was peripheral blood, obtained 28 days after the second dose of the MenACWY control vaccine. The receptor's source is an adult who received the MenACWY meningococcal vaccine as a control. The chain employs TRBV7-7 and TRBJ2-5, with 7 bases lining up with TRBD2. Here the CDR3 reads CASSLAGWEETQYF. CDR3 nucleotide sequence: TGTGCTAGCAGCTTAGCGGGCTGGGAAGAGACCCAGTACTTC. Complete variable domain (other parts from reference TRBV7-7 and TRBJ2-5): GAGVSQSPRYKVTKRGQDVTLRCDPISSHATLYWYQQALGQGPEFLTYFNYEAQPDKSGLPSDRFSAERPEGSISTLTIQRTEQRDSAMYRCASSLAGWEETQYFGPGTRLLVL.